This TCR beta chain was retrieved from a study of blood T cells in healthy people across ages. Study conclusions and caveats: Estimated diversity that came from one million T cells was considered an underestimate.

Alongside a J-beta primer mix, a sample-barcoded 5' primer served in a second PCR lasting roughly 7 to 11 cycles. TCRdb analysed the 5' RACE reads with MiXCR anew, one entry per CDR3 protein. The sample has more than 800,000 distinct CDR3 sequences; 29% are singletons. This clonotype occurred a few times. Its antigen remains unknown. V shed 5 bases and J shed 1 base, with 7 bases lying between them. The CDR3 covers 13 residues. Source material: blood. This clonotype originated in a woman older than 75 in good health. The V gene is TRBV12-3 or TRBV12-4, the J gene TRBJ2-3, with no clear D. The CDR3 DNA reads as TGTGCCAGCAGTACCGTGGGCACAGATACGCAGTATTTT. It codes for CASSTVGTDTQYF.